This T cell receptor (beta chain) was captured in a study of shared clonotypes between healthy human individuals. Study results and limitations: What rarefaction showed was incomplete sorted-subset sequencing despite large depth.

Worth noting for this clone: Antigen unknown.

Only in-frame clones appear in the TCRdb table, and some are missing; sequencing was by immunoSEQ multiplex PCR. The sample lists some 1.4 million clones, approximately 96% occurring once. The specimen was naive CD4+ T cells sorted from blood. The subset: CD45RA+ positively selected. The TCR originated in a man aged 25-45 years in good health.

The CDR3 loop reads CSVVPPGDTQYF. As DNA, the CDR3 is TGCAGCGTTGTGCCCCCCGGCGATACGCAGTATTTT. The V call is TRBV29-1, the J call TRBJ2-3; no firm D call. In germline, CDR1 is SQVTM, CDR2 ANQGSEA. The V end lost 4 bases, the J end lost 6 bases, and 11 bases lay between the germline ends. CDR3 length equals 12 residues.